This entry lists 20 T cell receptor beta chains sequenced from one sample in a study of CD8+CD57+ T cells in acquired aplastic anemia. The study profiled TCR beta VDJ and CDR3 using genomic DNA as template. TCRdb processed the reads anew with MiXCR; each CDR3 protein has one entry. The sample contains around 170,000 distinct CDR3 sequences, about three fifths of which appear only once. The source material was sorted CD4+, CD8+, or CD8+CD57+ T cells (not recorded which) from PBMCs. The receptors derive from a human donor in good health.

This clonotype has at least ten counts. The CDR3 spells CSASSGAGQGYEQYF. The CDR3 DNA follows: TGCAGTGCTAGCTCTGGGGCGGGACAAGGCTACGAGCAGTACTTC. The chain employs TRBV20-1 and TRBJ2-7; tentatively, D is TRBD1 or TRBD2 (6 bases each). The germline V gene encodes CDR1 DFQATT and CDR2 SNEGSKA (reference sequence). The ends were cut back, 3 bases at V and 3 bases at J, with 18 bases in the middle. This CDR3 is 15 amino acids long.

The sample holds many counts of this clonotype. This chain connects TRBV9 to TRBJ2-3; tentative D call: TRBD2 (6 bases). CDR1 SGDLS and CDR2 YYNGEE come from the germline V gene. Trimming shortened V by 0 bases and J by 0 bases, and 8 bases separated the two germline ends. CDR3 length equals 15 residues. For the CDR3, the DNA is TGTGCCAGCAGCGTAGTGGGGAGGAGCACAGATACGCAGTATTTT. Amino acids: CASSVVGRSTDTQYF.

The chain is built from TRBV5-1 and TRBJ2-7; D assignment may be TRBD1 or TRBD2 (5 bases each). This CDR3 has 15 residues. The V gene's germline CDR1 is SGHRS and CDR2 YFSETQ. Trimming pared 0 bases from V and 6 bases from J, leaving 16 bases between. The CDR3 region is CASSLGGRNYAEQYF. In DNA, the CDR3 is TGCGCCAGCAGCTTGGGGGGACGGAACTATGCCGAGCAGTACTTC.

This chain joins TRBV7-9 and TRBJ2-3, with D unclear. The V and J ends lost 7 bases and 4 bases respectively, with 18 bases between them. CDR1 is SEHNR, CDR2 FQNEAQ, per germline (reference sequence). This CDR3 is 15 amino acids long. CDR3 amino acids: CASTTLNGSPDTQYF. CDR3 sequence (DNA): TGTGCCAGCACCACTTTGAATGGGTCCCCAGATACGCAGTATTTT.

Comment on this clonotype: The junction and the germline gene differ at one end; a read error may be behind it. The CDR3 sequence: CSARDLQPVQGTQYF. In DNA, the CDR3 is TGCAGTGCTAGAGATCTGCAGCCGGTACAAGGGACCCAGTACTTC. This chain links TRBV20-1 with TRBJ2-5; D gene uncertain. This CDR3 region has 15 residues. Germline V gene data show CDR1 as DFQATT and CDR2 as SNEGSKA (reference sequence).

This clonotype has a count of ten or more. The chain carries TRBV12-3 or TRBV12-4 and TRBJ2-1, with 13 nucleotides matching TRBD2. The CDR3 sequence is 15 residues long. With 5 bases clipped from V and 11 bases from J, the junction kept 9 bases outside the gene matches. The CDR3 loop is CASSITSGTSGKQFF. The CDR3 DNA reads TGTGCCAGCAGTATTACCTCCGGGACTAGCGGGAAGCAGTTCTTC.

This clonotype was seen repeatedly, ten times or more. The rearrangement joins TRBV20-1 to TRBJ2-7; the D call may be TRBD1 or TRBD2 (5 bases each). Germline assignment: CDR1 DFQATT and CDR2 SNEGSKA (reference sequence). The germline V and J ends were trimmed by 0 bases and 0 bases, with 18 bases remaining between them. This CDR3 region has 17 residues. This CDR3 reads CSARDSWDAPSSYEQYF. The DNA for the CDR3 is TGCAGTGCTAGAGATTCCTGGGACGCCCCCAGCTCCTACGAGCAGTACTTC.

This sequence joins TRBV29-1 and TRBJ1-2; no reliable D call. The CDR3 loop spans 13 amino acids. V was pared by 0 bases and J by 4 bases, with 9 bases between. Looked up from germline, CDR1 is SQVTM and CDR2 is ANQGSEA. The CDR3 loop reads CSVEDRGSYGYTF. CDR3 in DNA: TGCAGCGTTGAAGATCGAGGCAGCTATGGCTACACCTTC. The whole variable domain, filled in from reference TRBV29-1 and TRBJ1-2, reads SAVISQKPSRDICQRGTSLTIQCQVDSQVTMMFWYRQQPGQSLTLIATANQGSEATYESGFVIDKFPISRPNLTFSTLTVSNMSPEDSSIYLCSVEDRGSYGYTFGSGTRLTVV.

Only one count was recorded for this clonotype. The rearrangement uses TRBV7-3 and TRBJ2-3, with D possibly being TRBD1 (5 bases). The CDR3 spans 15 residues. The V and J ends lost 5 bases and 0 bases respectively, with 12 bases between them. Germline CDR1 and CDR2: SGHTA and FQGTGA. The CDR3 protein is CASSADMTSTDTQYF. The CDR3 DNA is TGTGCCAGCAGCGCGGACATGACTAGCACAGATACGCAGTATTTT.

This chain's CDR3 is CASSSDRVNYGYTF. The CDR3 bases are TGCGCCAGCAGCTCGGACAGGGTTAACTATGGCTACACCTTC. V usage is TRBV5-1 and J usage is TRBJ1-2; 8 bases agree with TRBD1. CDR3 length: 14 amino acids. Germline loops: CDR1 SGHRS, CDR2 YFSETQ. Trimming at V came to 3 bases and at J to 1 base, leaving 2 bases not matched to a gene.

V and J are TRBV29-1 and TRBJ2-7; D is ambiguous. Trimming took 4 bases from V and 4 from J, leaving 8 bases between them. In germline, CDR1 is SQVTM, CDR2 ANQGSEA. The CDR3 consists of 11 residues. This CDR3 reads CSVVTGYEQYF. The CDR3, as DNA: TGCAGCGTTGTAACGGGTTACGAGCAGTACTTC.

The rearrangement joins TRBV29-1 to TRBJ2-1; tentatively, D is TRBD2 (6 bases). The CDR3 is made up of 15 amino acids. The V and J ends lost 5 bases and 0 bases respectively, with 14 bases between them. In germline, CDR1 is SQVTM, CDR2 ANQGSEA. CDR3 DNA: TGCAGCGTTAATAGCGGTGCGAGCTCCTACAATGAGCAGTTCTTC. Residues: CSVNSGASSYNEQFF.

This sequence joins TRBV20-1 and TRBJ2-3; D is undetermined. CDR3 length: 15 amino acids. Trimming took off 5 bases at V and 2 bases at J, with 17 bases between the two ends. CDR1 and CDR2 from the germline V gene are DFQATT and SNEGSKA (reference sequence). CDR3 in DNA: TGCAGTGCTTCCGGCCGAGGCGACCCCACAGATACGCAGTATTTT. The encoded protein is CSASGRGDPTDTQYF.

This clonotype showed up many times. The genes are TRBV5-6 and TRBJ2-5, with D hard to call. The V end was cut by 5 bases, the J end by 2 bases, with 13 bases between. The CDR3 length is 14 residues. Germline V lookup: CDR1 SGHDT, CDR2 YYEEEE. The DNA for the CDR3 is TGTGCCAGCAGGCCAAGCTTTGCACAAGAGACCCAGTACTTC. Translated, it gives CASRPSFAQETQYF. Together with reference TRBV5-6 and TRBJ2-5, the CDR3 gives the full variable domain: DAGVTQSPTHLIKTRGQQVTLRCSPKSGHDTVSWYQQALGQGPQFIFQYYEEEERQRGNFPDRFSGHQFPNYSSELNVNALLLGDSALYLCASRPSFAQETQYFGPGTRLLVL.

The chain couples TRBV2 to TRBJ2-2; 7 bases align to TRBD1. The CDR3 is made up of 15 amino acids. V dropped 6 bases and J dropped 0; count of bases not matched to a gene: 4. The germline gives CDR1 SNHLY, CDR2 FYNNEI. In DNA form, the CDR3 reads TGTGCCAGCAGGAAGGACAGGACGAACACCGGGGAGCTGTTTTTT. Its protein is CASRKDRTNTGELFF.

The V call is TRBV29-1, the J call TRBJ2-1; possible D gene TRBD1, 6 bases. The length of the CDR3 is 14 residues. CDR1 SQVTM and CDR2 ANQGSEA come from the germline V gene. The V end lost 3 bases, the J end lost 0 bases, and 9 bases lay between the germline ends. DNA for the CDR3: TGCAGCGTTGAGCTGGGGGCCTCCTACAATGAGCAGTTCTTC. It yields the protein CSVELGASYNEQFF.

This clonotype occurred once. The chain employs TRBV20-1 and TRBJ2-7; maybe TRBD2 (7 bases). This CDR3 has 18 amino acids. Germline CDR1 and CDR2: DFQATT and SNEGSKA (reference sequence). Trimming shortened V by 4 bases and J by 0 bases, and 25 bases separated the two germline ends. The CDR3: CSAIPPGGLGGSSYEQYF. The CDR3, as DNA: TGCAGTGCTATACCCCCCGGGGGGCTTGGCGGGAGCTCCTACGAGCAGTACTTC.

The V call is TRBV20-1, the J call TRBJ1-1; TRBD1 aligns across 8 bases. The CDR3 totals 14 residues. J gave up 4 bases and V 4 bases, and 8 bases lay outside the gene matches. Per germline, CDR1 DFQATT and CDR2 SNEGSKA (reference sequence). DNA of the CDR3: TGCAGTGCTACGGACAGGGCTTTGGGCACTGAAGCTTTCTTT. As protein: CSATDRALGTEAFF.

This chain links TRBV12-3 or TRBV12-4 with TRBJ2-1; D may correspond to TRBD1 or TRBD2 (5 bases each). The V gene lost 6 bases and the J gene lost 3 bases, with 18 bases spanning the gap. The CDR3 has 16 residues. CDR3 in DNA: TGTGCCAGCAGCAATATGGGACCGGGTTTCTACAATGAGCAGTTCTTC. It is translated as CASSNMGPGFYNEQFF.

About this clonotype: One end of the junction does not line up with germline, which may come from a read error. The chain couples TRBV11-3 to TRBJ1-2; TRBD1 is a possible D gene (6 bases). CDR3 length: 14 amino acids. Germline V lookup: CDR1 SGHNT, CDR2 YENEEA. DNA for the CDR3: TGCGCCAGCAGCCAGGGGCGGACCGACTATGGCTACACCTTC. This gives the protein CASSQGRTDYGYTF. Using reference TRBV11-3 and TRBJ1-2 for the parts outside the CDR3, the full variable domain is EAGVVQSPRYKIIEKKQPVAFWCNPISGHNTLYWYLQNLGQGPELLIRYENEEAVDDSQLPKDRFSAERLKGVDSTLKIQPAELGDSAVYLCASSQGRTDYGYTFGSGTRLTVV.